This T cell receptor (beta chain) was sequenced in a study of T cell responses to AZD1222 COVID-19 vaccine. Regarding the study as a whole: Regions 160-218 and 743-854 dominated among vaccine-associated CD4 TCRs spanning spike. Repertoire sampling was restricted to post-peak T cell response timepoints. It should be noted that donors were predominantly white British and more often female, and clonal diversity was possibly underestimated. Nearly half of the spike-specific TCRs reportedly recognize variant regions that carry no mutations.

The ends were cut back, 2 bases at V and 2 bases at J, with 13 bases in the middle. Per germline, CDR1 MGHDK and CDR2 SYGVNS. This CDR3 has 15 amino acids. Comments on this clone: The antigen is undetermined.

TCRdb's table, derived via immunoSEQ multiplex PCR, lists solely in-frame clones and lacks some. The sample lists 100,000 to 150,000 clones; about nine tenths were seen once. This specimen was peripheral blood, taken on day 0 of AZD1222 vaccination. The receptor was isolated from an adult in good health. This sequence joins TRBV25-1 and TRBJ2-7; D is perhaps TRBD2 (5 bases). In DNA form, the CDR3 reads TGTGCCAGCAGTGAAACGTTCGGGGTAACCTACGAGCAGTACTTC. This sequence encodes CASSETFGVTYEQYF.